These T cell receptor beta chains were read from a single sample in a study of T-cell reconstitution after alpha-beta-depleted transplantation in children. A single record per CDR3 protein comes from TCRdb applying MiXCR to the PCR reads. The sample contains 500,000 to 750,000 distinct CDR3 sequences, over 10% of which appear only once. Specimen: PBMCs, mostly from graft donor cells, collected 360 days after TCRalphabeta/CD19-depleted stem cell transplant. Receptor source: a male patient younger than 18 who had a stem cell transplant for acute myeloid leukemia, so the T cells may come from the graft donor. Each CDR3 is given with its conserved first and last residue. The D gene is left open where the match is weak. Clone size is shown for a subset of rows, as once, few, many or a class of expanded clone.

CDR3 DNA,CDR3 protein,clone size,J gene,D gene,V gene
TGTGCCAGCAGCGCATTACTAGCGGGAGGACAAGAGACCCAGTACTTC,CASSALLAGGQETQYF,few,TRBJ2-5,TRBD2,TRBV7-3
TGTGCCAGCAGCCTCGGGGGCCCCACAGATACGCAGTATTTT,CASSLGGPTDTQYF,medium-sized,TRBJ2-3,.,TRBV11-2
TGCAGTGCTAGAGCCTTACTAGCGGGAGGGCCGCTCAATGAGCAGTTCTTC,CSARALLAGGPLNEQFF,.,TRBJ2-1,TRBD2,TRBV20-1
TGTGCCAGCAGCGTAGATAGCCTAGCGGGAGCGTACAATGAGCAGTTCTTC,CASSVDSLAGAYNEQFF,many,TRBJ2-1,TRBD2,TRBV9
TGTGCCAGCAGTGGACCCGGGGCCAACGTCCTGACTTTC,CASSGPGANVLTF,.,TRBJ2-6,.,TRBV28
TGTGCCAGCAGCTTCGAGGCTGATAATTCACCCCTCCACTTT,CASSFEADNSPLHF,.,TRBJ1-6,.,TRBV7-9
TGTGCCAGCACCGAGGCTAGACGCGATGAGCAGTTCTTC,CASTEARRDEQFF,.,TRBJ2-1,.,TRBV28
TGTGCCACCAGCAGACAGGGTTTCGGCACAGATACGCAGTATTTT,CATSRQGFGTDTQYF,many,TRBJ2-3,.,TRBV15
TGTGCCAGCAAGGCTGTGCCCACCGGGGAGCTGTTTTTT,CASKAVPTGELFF,many,TRBJ2-2,.,TRBV7-9
TGTGCCAGCAGCTTCAGTTTATCCTACAATGAGCAGTTCTTC,CASSFSLSYNEQFF,many,TRBJ2-1,.,TRBV7-9
TGTGCCAGCAGTTCCTCCTATGAGCAGTTCTTC,CASSSSYEQFF,many,TRBJ2-1,.,TRBV12-3/TRBV12-4
TGCAGTGCCGGGGGTTCTATAAGCAATCAGCCCCAGCATTTT,CSAGGSISNQPQHF,few,TRBJ1-5,.,TRBV20-1
TGTGCCAGCAGCGAACGCGGGGCGAGGGGAGAGACCCAGTACTTC,CASSERGARGETQYF,few,TRBJ2-5,.,TRBV7-9